Shown below are 9 T cell receptor beta chains from a single sample sequenced in a study of blood T cell repertoires in COVID-19. The table came from immunoSEQ multiplex PCR; TCRdb's copy has only in-frame clones and leaves some out. The data hold about 210,000 clones, with 70% to 90% observed a single time. The source material was peripheral blood. The receptors here all came from a middle-aged woman with acute or convalescent COVID-19.

Concerning this clone: This sample also contains other DNA sequences that code for the same CDR3. The rearrangement links TRBV27 to TRBJ1-2; D perhaps matches TRBD1 (5 bases). Between the trimmed V and J ends, which lost 3 bases and 4 bases, there was a span of 9 bases. This CDR3 comprises 13 residues. Germline lookup yields CDR1 MNHEY and CDR2 SMNVEV (reference sequence). The CDR3: CASSLGGGYGYTF. CDR3 in DNA: TGTGCCAGCAGTTTGGGGGGAGGCTATGGCTACACCTTC.

The chain employs TRBV6-5 and TRBJ2-3; D possibly corresponds to TRBD1 (5 bases). CDR1 MNHEY and CDR2 SVGAGI come from the germline V gene. V was clipped by 6 bases and J by 2 bases, with 12 bases between them. The CDR3 covers 14 residues. The CDR3 DNA sequence: TGTGCCAGCAGGCAGACAGCGACCACAGATACGCAGTATTTT. Its translation: CASRQTATTDTQYF.

This chain links TRBV10-3 with TRBJ2-2, with no clear D. This CDR3 is 16 amino acids long. Trimming took 3 bases from V and 7 from J, leaving 18 bases between them. CDR1 is ENHRY and CDR2 is SYGVKD in the germline V gene. The CDR3 spells CAISESEAPGIGELFF. The CDR3 nucleotides are TGTGCCATCAGTGAAAGCGAGGCACCCGGCATCGGGGAGCTGTTTTTT.

The chain couples TRBV12-5 to TRBJ1-5; TRBD1 agrees at 9 bases. This CDR3 region has 14 residues. Germline V gene sequence: CDR1 LGHNT, CDR2 FRNRAP. V shed 9 bases and J 7 bases; nucleotides not matched to a gene: 10. In DNA form, the CDR3 reads TGTGCTAGCGCCCCACAGGGGGCCGGACAGCCCCAGCATTTT. Translating it yields CASAPQGAGQPQHF.

The chain recombines TRBV9 with TRBJ2-5, with 7 bases fitting TRBD1. With V trimmed by 1 base and J by 4 bases, 4 bases remained unmatched. CDR3 size: 14 residues. Germline V gives CDR1 SGDLS, CDR2 YYNGEE. The CDR3 nucleotides read TGTGCCAGCAGCGTAATCTCAGGGGGAGAGACCCAGTACTTC. Translation: CASSVISGGETQYF.

V gene TRBV11-2 combines with J gene TRBJ2-1; 7 nucleotides align to TRBD2. Germline-derived CDR1 and CDR2 are SGHAT and FQNNGV. This CDR3 has 13 residues. Germline trimming cut 3 bases from V and 7 bases from J; bases unmatched to any gene: 3. CDR3 sequence (DNA): TGTGCCAGCAGCTTCGGACTAGGGAATGAGCAGTTCTTC. It translates to CASSFGLGNEQFF.

V gene TRBV19 combines with J gene TRBJ1-1, with unresolved D. V was shortened by 5 bases and J by 1 base, with 14 bases between the two germline ends. Germline V lookup: CDR1 LNHDA, CDR2 SQIVND (reference sequence). This CDR3 has 15 residues. As DNA, the CDR3 is TGTGCCAGTAGTTCCCAGTCCGCCTCGAACACTGAAGCTTTCTTT. Translated: CASSSQSASNTEAFF.

The V gene is TRBV4-1, the J gene TRBJ1-1; D may be TRBD1 (5 bases). The CDR3 loop spans 13 amino acids. The germline V gene encodes CDR1 MGHRA and CDR2 YSYEKL. The V gene lost 1 base and the J gene lost 3 bases, with 6 bases spanning the gap. CDR3 in amino acids: CASSQAGYTEAFF. As DNA, the CDR3 is TGCGCCAGCAGCCAAGCAGGGTACACTGAAGCTTTCTTT.

The chain couples TRBV6-2 or TRBV6-3 to TRBJ2-3; 14 bases align to TRBD2. The CDR3 has 18 residues. Per the germline V gene, CDR1 is MNHEY and CDR2 is SVGEGT. The V segment lost 4 bases and the J segment 7 bases; nucleotides outside the gene matches: 13. The CDR3 bases are TGTGCCAGCAGTTCCCGACTAGCGGGGGGGCAGCCCCCGTATACGCAGTATTTT. Translated, it gives CASSSRLAGGQPPYTQYF.